The clone carrying this T cell receptor beta chain was counted ten times or more. This entry is derived from a study of molecular identifiers for immune sequencing clone quantification. TCRdb analysed the PCR reads with MiXCR anew, one entry per CDR3 protein. The data contain around 460,000 distinct CDR3 sequences, 25% of them singletons. V was cut by 2 bases and J by 0 bases, with 7 bases left in between. Looked up from germline, CDR1 is MNHNY and CDR2 is SVGAGI (reference sequence). CDR3 length: 14 residues. Source material: naive CD8+ T cells from blood, with Jurkat cell RNA spiked in. The subset: FACS-sorted CD8+CD4-CCR7+CD45RA+ naive T cells. The sequence derives from a human donor in good health. Some libraries in this study had Jurkat cell RNA spiked in. This chain uses TRBV6-6 with TRBJ2-5; D unresolved. For the CDR3, the DNA is TGTGCCAGCAGTTACACAGCATACCAAGAGACCCAGTACTTC. It codes for CASSYTAYQETQYF.